The 15 T cell receptor beta chains reported below all come from one sample, sequenced in a study of blood T cell repertoires in COVID-19. Libraries were prepared by immunoSEQ multiplex PCR; TCRdb keeps only in-frame clonotypes and omits some of them. The sample includes about 160,000 clones, 85% seen only once; the top ten take under 4%. The source material was peripheral blood. The origin of the receptors is a human donor with acute or convalescent COVID-19. The donor label of this sample is uncertain.

This clone was seen once. V and J are TRBV7-8 and TRBJ2-5; D unresolved. CDR3 length: 13 residues. The germline V and J ends were trimmed by 5 bases and 12 bases, with 19 bases remaining between them. Germline assignment: CDR1 SGHVS and CDR2 FQNEAQ. CDR3 residues: CASSLNTGLSEYF. CDR3 DNA: TGTGCCAGCAGCCTGAATACGGGTCTCTCGGAGTACTTC.

The chain joins TRBV24-1 to TRBJ2-2; no definite D call. Germline V gene sequence: CDR1 KGHDR, CDR2 SFDVKD. V was clipped by 10 bases and J by 7 bases, with 15 bases between them. CDR3 length: 13 residues. The CDR3 is CATSIFAGGELFF. In nucleotides, the CDR3 is TGTGCCACTAGCATCTTCGCCGGCGGGGAGCTGTTTTTT.

The chain carries TRBV5-1 and TRBJ2-7; the match to TRBD1 covers 10 bases. Germline V CDR1 and CDR2: SGHRS, YFSETQ. CDR3 length: 15 amino acids. Trimming at V came to 4 bases and at J to 4 bases, leaving 8 bases not matched to a gene. In DNA form, the CDR3 reads TGCGCCAGCAGCAAAGGGACAGGGGAATGGTACGAGCAGTACTTC. Translating gives CASSKGTGEWYEQYF.

The chain carries TRBV27 and TRBJ2-5, with D possibly being TRBD1 (7 bases). Germline V gene sequence: CDR1 MNHEY, CDR2 SMNVEV (reference sequence). CDR3 length: 13 amino acids. Trimming removed 2 bases from V and 5 bases from J, with 9 bases in between. This CDR3 reads CASSLQGGETQYF. The CDR3 nucleotides are TGTGCCAGCAGTTTACAGGGGGGCGAGACCCAGTACTTC.

The chain employs TRBV5-1 and TRBJ2-3, with unresolved D. V lost 4 bases to trimming and J lost 4 bases, with 19 bases between them. The CDR3 contains 16 residues. Per germline, CDR1 SGHRS and CDR2 YFSETQ. The CDR3 nucleotides read TGCGCCAGCAGCCCCAACCCGACTGGCTTCTCAGATACGCAGTATTTT. Amino acids: CASSPNPTGFSDTQYF.

In DNA, the CDR3 is TGTGCCAGCTCACCACCGTACAAAGAAAGGAGTACTGAAGCTTTCTTT. Protein: CASSPPYKERSTEAFF. The V gene is TRBV18, the J gene TRBJ1-1; D gene ambiguous. CDR1 and CDR2 (germline): KGHSH, LQKENI. The CDR3 contains 16 residues. V gave up 0 bases and J gave up 5 bases, with 16 bases separating them.

J is TRBJ1-1 and V is TRBV2, with TRBD1 as a possible D gene (6 bases). Germline loops: CDR1 SNHLY, CDR2 FYNNEI. Trimming took 5 bases from V and 0 from J, leaving 13 bases between them. The CDR3 length is 15 residues. CDR3 sequence reads: CASSSGTRMNTEAFF. CDR3 nucleotide sequence: TGTGCCAGCAGTTCCGGGACACGTATGAACACTGAAGCTTTCTTT.

The genes are TRBV24-1 and TRBJ2-7, with TRBD1 matching 7 bases. J lost 0 bases, V lost 9 bases, and 4 bases had no gene match. The CDR3 loop spans 13 amino acids. Germline lookup yields CDR1 KGHDR and CDR2 SFDVKD. CDR3 loop: CATVYRGSYEQYF. CDR3 DNA sequence: TGTGCCACCGTATACAGGGGCTCCTACGAGCAGTACTTC.

The CDR3 spells CASRQGQNTEAFF. The CDR3 DNA reads TGCGCCAGCAGACAGGGACAGAACACTGAAGCTTTCTTT. V gene TRBV10-1 combines with J gene TRBJ1-1, with a tentative D call TRBD1 (6 bases). This CDR3 contains 13 residues. V was pared by 6 bases and J by 1 base, with 9 bases between. Looked up from germline, CDR1 is WNHNN and CDR2 is SYGVQD (reference sequence).

The V and J genes are TRBV11-2 and TRBJ2-1; 12 bases are shared with TRBD2. This CDR3 has 15 residues. Trimming removed 4 bases from V and 7 bases from J; junction bases left unmatched: 5. Germline CDR1 is SGHAT and CDR2 is FQNNGV. For the CDR3, the DNA is TGTGCCAGCAGCTCTAGCGGGGGGGGCAGAAATGAGCAGTTCTTC. It is translated as CASSSSGGGRNEQFF.

The rearrangement links TRBV28 to TRBJ1-5; D call uncertain. The CDR3 runs 14 residues. CDR1 is MDHEN, CDR2 SYDVKM, per germline. V gave up 6 bases and J gave up 4 bases, with 13 bases separating them. This chain's CDR3 is CASRAQAFNQPQHF. The CDR3, as DNA: TGTGCCAGCAGGGCTCAGGCCTTTAATCAGCCCCAGCATTTT. Together with reference TRBV28 and TRBJ1-5, the CDR3 gives the full variable domain: DVKVTQSSRYLVKRTGEKVFLECVQDMDHENMFWYRQDPGLGLRLIYFSYDVKMKEKGDIPEGYSVSREKKERFSLILESASTNQTSMYLCASRAQAFNQPQHFGDGTRLSIL.

V is TRBV5-1 and J is TRBJ2-3; 10 bases align to TRBD1. J gave up 0 bases and V 4 bases, and 5 bases lay outside the gene matches. CDR1 is SGHRS and CDR2 is YFSETQ in the germline V gene. The CDR3 has 16 amino acids. The CDR3 DNA follows: TGCGCCAGCAGCGGAGGGACAGGGGCTAGCACAGATACGCAGTATTTT. Amino acid sequence: CASSGGTGASTDTQYF.

This clone has only a few counts. The chain employs TRBV3-1 (or the pseudogene TRBV3-2) and TRBJ2-7; 8 positions agree with TRBD1. CDR1 is LGHDT, CDR2 YNNKEL, per germline (reference sequence). The CDR3 is made up of 13 amino acids. V was pared by 6 bases and J by 3 bases, with 4 bases of the junction left unmatched. CDR3 bases: TGTGCCAGCAGTGGACAGGGTGGCTACGAGCAGTACTTC. It encodes CASSGQGGYEQYF.

The genes are TRBV7-9 and TRBJ2-7; D may be TRBD1 (5 bases). V lost 5 bases and J 5 bases, leaving 13 bases between the germline ends. This CDR3 has 13 residues. Germline V lookup: CDR1 SEHNR, CDR2 FQNEAQ (reference sequence). The CDR3 DNA reads as TGTGCCAGCAGCCTCCTCCTGGGGCACGAGCAGTACTTC. Translated: CASSLLLGHEQYF.

This chain uses TRBV7-2 with TRBJ1-5; D remains unclear. The CDR3 covers 13 residues. The germline V gene encodes CDR1 SGHTA and CDR2 FQGNSA. Trimming removed 7 bases at V and 3 bases at J, with 10 bases between. CDR3 DNA sequence: TGTGCCAGCAACGACATGCCCAATCAGCCCCAGCATTTT. Translation gives CASNDMPNQPQHF.